This entry lists 23 T cell receptor beta chains sequenced from one sample in a study of T cells in Graves' hyperthyroidism and ophthalmopathy. TCR beta CDR3 region amplification was performed from RNA transcripts. First-round RT-PCR of the TCR CDR3 relied on the HTBI primer set. Each CDR3 protein gets one entry after TCRdb re-called the multiplex PCR reads with MiXCR. The table shows over 700,000 distinct CDR3 sequences, with about 38% occurring only once. Sequencing was done on a sample of blood. Every receptor here comes from a man aged 18 to 35 with Graves' hyperthyroidism.

This clonotype appeared a few times. The chain carries TRBV7-6 and TRBJ1-4, with a tentative D call TRBD1 (5 bases). The CDR3 spans 14 residues. The germline CDR1 and CDR2 sequences are SGHVS and FNYEAQ. The V end lost 8 bases, the J end lost 4 bases, and 14 bases lay between the germline ends. The CDR3 coding sequence is TGTGCCAGCGGGTCCGGGACGGGTAATGAAAAACTGTTTTTT. It is translated as CASGSGTGNEKLFF.

The J gene is TRBJ2-7, the V gene TRBV6-5, with D possibly being TRBD1 or TRBD2 (5 bases each). Germline V gene data show CDR1 as MNHEY and CDR2 as SVGAGI. The CDR3 sequence is 14 residues long. The V gene lost 7 bases and the J gene lost 2 bases, with 15 bases spanning the gap. For the CDR3, the DNA is TGTGCCAGCACTGAGGGGTCCCCCCCCTACGAGCAGTACTTC. Amino acids: CASTEGSPPYEQYF.

The chain combines TRBV28 with TRBJ1-6; TRBD1 agrees at 7 bases. In germline, CDR1 is MDHEN, CDR2 SYDVKM. This CDR3 contains 17 residues. The V gene end was trimmed by 5 bases and the J gene end by 2 bases; junction bases not matched to a gene: 9. CDR3 sequence (DNA): TGTGCCAGCAGTGCAGCCACAGGGGCAACCTATAATTCACCCCTCCACTTT. As protein: CASSAATGATYNSPLHF.

V usage is TRBV2 and J usage is TRBJ1-5; D not certain. The germline V and J ends were trimmed by 7 bases and 7 bases, with 14 bases remaining between them. The germline V gene has CDR1 SNHLY and CDR2 FYNNEI. The CDR3 has 13 amino acids. The CDR3 spells CASTLDFRQPQHF. CDR3 in DNA: TGTGCCAGCACTCTGGATTTCAGGCAGCCCCAGCATTTT.

This clonotype appeared many times. The chain links TRBV19 to TRBJ1-2; 7 bases are a match to TRBD1. The trim removed 7 bases at V and 2 bases at J, leaving 7 bases unmatched. Germline V lookup: CDR1 LNHDA, CDR2 SQIVND (reference sequence). The CDR3 extends over 14 amino acids. CDR3 nucleotides: TGTGCCAGTATCGACAGGGCGGTGAACTATGGCTACACCTTC. The encoded protein is CASIDRAVNYGYTF.

This clonotype was found many times. The CDR3 DNA is TGTGCCATCAGTGCGACAACAGTTTACGGGGAGCTGTTTTTT. Translating it yields CAISATTVYGELFF. This chain joins TRBV10-3 and TRBJ2-2; D uncertain. The V end lost 4 bases, the J end lost 7 bases, and 13 bases lay between the germline ends. This CDR3 spans 14 amino acids. Germline CDR1 is ENHRY and CDR2 is SYGVKD.

In its sample, this clonotype was seen a few times. The chain employs TRBV7-9 and TRBJ2-7; D might be TRBD1 (6 bases). The CDR3 length is 13 residues. V was pared by 2 bases and J by 4 bases, with 9 bases between. Germline V gene sequence: CDR1 SEHNR, CDR2 FQNEAQ (reference sequence). DNA of the CDR3: TGTGCCAGCAGCTTAAACAGGGAATACGAGCAGTACTTC. Its protein product is CASSLNREYEQYF. Together with reference TRBV7-9 and TRBJ2-7, the CDR3 gives the full variable domain: DTGVSQNPRHKITKRGQNVTFRCDPISEHNRLYWYRQTLGQGPEFLTYFQNEAQLEKSRLLSDRFSAERPKGSFSTLEIQRTEQGDSAMYLCASSLNREYEQYFGPGTRLTVT.

This clonotype was observed a few times. The chain uses TRBV7-9 and TRBJ2-7, with TRBD1 identical over 11 bases. The CDR3 loop spans 15 amino acids. Trimming cost V 9 bases and J 3 bases; bases outside gene matches: 10. Germline values: CDR1 SEHNR, CDR2 FQNEAQ (reference sequence). DNA of the CDR3: TGTGCCAGTAGTATCGGGACAGGGGGTTACTACGAGCAGTACTTC. Its translation: CASSIGTGGYYEQYF.

This clonotype was found a few times. The chain recombines TRBV2 with TRBJ2-2; 10 bases are a match to TRBD1. The CDR3 runs to 15 residues. V trimming: 6 bases; J trimming: 6 bases; junction bases outside the gene matches: 7. Germline V CDR1 and CDR2: SNHLY, FYNNEI. As DNA, the CDR3 is TGTGCCAGCAGGACCGGGACAGGGGCCCCCGGGGAGCTGTTTTTT. Protein: CASRTGTGAPGELFF.

Turning to this clonotype: Possible read error: a much larger clone is one base away. J is TRBJ1-3 and V is TRBV29-1; 9 bases map to TRBD1. The V gene end was trimmed by 4 bases and the J gene end by 11 bases; junction bases not matched to a gene: 6. Looked up from germline, CDR1 is SQVTM and CDR2 is ANQGSEA. The CDR3 has 12 residues. The CDR3 protein is CSVGTGENAIYF. Here the CDR3 DNA reads TGCAGCGTTGGGACAGGGGAGAACGCCATATATTTT.

This rearrangement joins TRBV12-3 or TRBV12-4 to TRBJ1-4; the D is unclear. Deletions cut 5 bases from V and 4 bases from J, with 14 bases between. The CDR3 contains 15 residues. DNA of the CDR3: TGTGCCAGCAGTCCCACAAGGGTAAATAATGAAAAACTGTTTTTT. Protein: CASSPTRVNNEKLFF.

This clonotype has only a few counts. J is TRBJ1-4 and V is TRBV7-6; D unresolved. CDR1 SGHVS and CDR2 FNYEAQ come from the germline V gene. Between the trimmed V and J ends, which lost 0 bases and 5 bases, there was a span of 10 bases. The CDR3 extends over 15 amino acids. The CDR3 DNA sequence: TGTGCCAGCAGCTTAGCGGCAGGAGCAAATGAAAAACTGTTTTTT. Translation gives CASSLAAGANEKLFF. Full variable domain (remainder filled in from reference TRBV7-6 and TRBJ1-4): GAGVSQSPRYKVTKRGQDVALRCDPISGHVSLYWYRQALGQGPEFLTYFNYEAQQDKSGLPNDRFSAERPEGSISTLTIQRTEQRDSAMYRCASSLAAGANEKLFFGSGTQLSVL.

The chain is built from TRBV20-1 and TRBJ2-7; D is unclear. Germline V gene sequence: CDR1 DFQATT, CDR2 SNEGSKA (reference sequence). The CDR3 runs to 12 residues. V shed 2 bases and J shed 5 bases, with 10 bases lying between them. CDR3 amino acids: CSARKASDEQYF. CDR3 DNA: TGCAGTGCTAGAAAGGCGTCGGACGAGCAGTACTTC.

This clonotype came up once. This may be a read error, as it is one base from a much larger clone. The V gene is TRBV9, the J gene TRBJ1-1, with D possibly being TRBD1 (5 bases). Germline-derived CDR1 and CDR2 are SGDLS and YYNGEE. CDR3 length equals 14 residues. CDR3 bases: TGTGCCATGCACCTCAGAGGGGCGAGCACTGAAGCTCTCTTT. Its protein product is CAMHLRGASTEALF.

J is TRBJ2-2 and V is TRBV7-8; tentatively, D is TRBD2 (6 bases). Looked up from germline, CDR1 is SGHVS and CDR2 is FQNEAQ. V lost 2 bases, J lost 2 bases, and 12 bases lay in between. The CDR3 runs 16 residues. CDR3 in DNA: TGTGCCAGCAGCTTAAACTGGCGGGGAAACACCGGGGAGCTGTTTTTT. Translated, it gives CASSLNWRGNTGELFF.

This clonotype came up many times. This chain connects TRBV15 to TRBJ1-6; D gene uncertain. Per germline, CDR1 LNHNV and CDR2 YYDKDF (reference sequence). The CDR3 has 16 amino acids. V lost 2 bases and J 3 bases, leaving 11 bases between the germline ends. The CDR3, as DNA: TGTGCCACCAGCAGAATCGGACGCCTCTATAATTCACCCCTCCACTTT. This encodes CATSRIGRLYNSPLHF.

The table lists this clonotype with many counts. One junction end does not reproduce the germline sequence, and a read error may be involved. This chain links TRBV4-1 with TRBJ2-7, with D perhaps matching TRBD1 (5 bases). The CDR3 loop spans 13 amino acids. Per germline, CDR1 MGHRA and CDR2 YSYEKL. DNA for the CDR3: TGTGCCAGCAGTGCAGGGCGAACCTACGAGCAGTACTTC. It is translated as CASSAGRTYEQYF.

This clonotype has only one observation. CDR3 sequence (DNA): TGTGCCAGCAGCGTCTCGCCTAACTATGGCTACACCTTC. Encoded protein: CASSVSPNYGYTF. The chain joins TRBV9 to TRBJ1-2, with no clear D. Germline V CDR1 and CDR2: SGDLS, YYNGEE. The CDR3 is 13 residues long. Between the trimmed V and J ends, which lost 2 bases and 0 bases, there was a span of 5 bases.

This clonotype has ten or more counts. The germline gene is not matched at one end of the junction; a read error may be the cause. This chain joins TRBV19 and TRBJ1-2; D possibly corresponds to TRBD1 (5 bases). Germline lookup yields CDR1 LNHDA and CDR2 SQIVND (reference sequence). The CDR3 spans 11 residues. CDR3 region: CASSMANRPSF. CDR3 bases: TGTGCCAGTAGTATGGCGAACAGGCCCTCCTTC.

About this clonotype: The CDR3 end shows no conserved phenylalanine or tryptophan, and so a read error is likely. The chain recombines TRBV11-1 with TRBJ2-7; D call uncertain. V was shortened by 1 base and J by 0 bases, with 7 bases between the two germline ends. The germline V gene has CDR1 SGHAT and CDR2 FQDESV (reference sequence). This CDR3 contains 14 residues. CDR3 sequence: CASSLGLSSYEQYL. The DNA of the CDR3 is TGTGCCAGCAGCTTAGGACTGAGCTCCTACGAGCAGTACCTC.

The gene calls are TRBV20-1 and TRBJ2-5; TRBD1 matches at 7 bases. The CDR3 contains 14 residues. CDR1 DFQATT and CDR2 SNEGSKA come from the germline V gene (reference sequence). Unmatched junction bases numbered 8, after V lost 2 bases and J lost 5 bases. The CDR3 is CSARQPGTDETQYF. CDR3 sequence (DNA): TGCAGTGCTAGACAACCCGGGACAGACGAGACCCAGTACTTC.

The rearrangement uses TRBV7-9 and TRBJ2-2; D is unresolved. The CDR3 extends over 15 amino acids. Trimming cost V 4 bases and J 8 bases, with 17 bases left between them. The V gene's germline CDR1 is SEHNR and CDR2 FQNEAQ (reference sequence). CDR3 in amino acids: CASSSDRLGMGELFF. DNA for the CDR3: TGTGCCAGCAGCTCGGACCGGCTAGGGATGGGGGAGCTGTTTTTT.

Comment on this clonotype: It is likely a read error, because the conserved phenylalanine at the end of the CDR3 is missing. CDR3 region: CAISETKGDTEAFL. The CDR3 coding sequence is TGTGCCATCAGTGAGACGAAGGGGGATACTGAAGCTTTCCTT. The V gene is TRBV10-3, the J gene TRBJ1-1; a weak D match, TRBD1 (6 bases). The CDR3 runs 14 residues. The ends were cut back, 2 bases at V and 5 bases at J, with 12 bases in the middle. In germline, CDR1 is ENHRY, CDR2 SYGVKD.